This TCR beta chain was sequenced for a study of T cells after yellow fever vaccination. Study-level information: Preparation of fractions with low cell numbers was performed using SMART-Seq v4 Ultra Low Input. Findings and caveats of the study: A limited proportion of clonotypes was detected within both the CD4 and CD8 compartments.

Germline V gene sequence: CDR1 SNHLY, CDR2 FYNNEI. V was clipped by 5 bases and J by 1 base, with 9 bases between them. The CDR3 spans 15 residues. In making TCR cDNA, 5'RACE template switching added a universal primer site and UMIs to it. TCRdb recomputed calls from the 5' RACE reads with MiXCR, one row per CDR3 protein. The data hold about 430,000 distinct CDR3 sequences, with under 20% observed a single time. A note on this clonotype: Its specificity is not known.

The clonotype originates from a young man who received the YFV17D yellow fever vaccine. The chain joins TRBV2 to TRBJ2-6; weak D call: TRBD1 (5 bases). The material was PBMCs, obtained before the yellow fever booster vaccination. This CDR3 reads CASSRQLSGANVLTF. DNA of the CDR3: TGTGCCAGCAGTAGACAGCTATCTGGGGCCAACGTCCTGACTTTC.